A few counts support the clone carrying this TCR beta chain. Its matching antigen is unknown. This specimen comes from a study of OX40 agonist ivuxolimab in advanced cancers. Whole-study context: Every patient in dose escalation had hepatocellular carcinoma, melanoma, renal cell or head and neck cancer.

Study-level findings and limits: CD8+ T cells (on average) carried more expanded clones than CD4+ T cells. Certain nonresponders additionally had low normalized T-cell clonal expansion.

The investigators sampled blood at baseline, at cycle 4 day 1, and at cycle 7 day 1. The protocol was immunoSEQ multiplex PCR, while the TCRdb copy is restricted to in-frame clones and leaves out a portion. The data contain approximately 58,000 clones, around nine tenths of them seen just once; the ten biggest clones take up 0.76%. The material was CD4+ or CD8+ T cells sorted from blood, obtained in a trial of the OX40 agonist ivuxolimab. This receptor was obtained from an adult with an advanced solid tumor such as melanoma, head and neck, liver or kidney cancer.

The CDR3 coding sequence is TGTGCCATCAGCCCAACTAGCGGGTCAAACAATGAGCAGTTCTTC. It is translated as CAISPTSGSNNEQFF. V and J are TRBV10-3 and TRBJ2-1; 9 bases are a match to TRBD2. The CDR3 has 15 residues. Germline V gives CDR1 ENHRY, CDR2 SYGVKD. Unmatched junction bases numbered 8, after V lost 6 bases and J lost 5 bases.